By sample fraction, the clone carrying this T cell receptor beta chain is medium-sized (0.01 to 0.1%). What it binds is unknown. Each CDR3 protein gets one entry after TCRdb re-called the multiplex PCR reads with MiXCR. The table shows some 2,300 distinct CDR3 sequences, with 2% to 2.5% occurring only once. Treg sorting used a CD4+CD25+CD127-/low gate. General observations from the study: The TCR gene usage of tumor memory CD4+ T cells clustered together with blood and lymph node memory CD4+ cells and with lymph node naive CD4+ cells.

The sequenced sample consisted of tumor-infiltrating Tregs sorted from the breast tumor. The TCR comes from a female donor with breast cancer.

CDR3 bases: TGTGCCAGCAGTTTATCTCTGCCCAACTATGGCTACACCTTC. It is translated as CASSLSLPNYGYTF. This chain joins TRBV12-3 or TRBV12-4 and TRBJ1-2, with D hard to call. The CDR3 runs to 14 residues. V gave up 2 bases and J gave up 2 bases, with 9 bases separating them.